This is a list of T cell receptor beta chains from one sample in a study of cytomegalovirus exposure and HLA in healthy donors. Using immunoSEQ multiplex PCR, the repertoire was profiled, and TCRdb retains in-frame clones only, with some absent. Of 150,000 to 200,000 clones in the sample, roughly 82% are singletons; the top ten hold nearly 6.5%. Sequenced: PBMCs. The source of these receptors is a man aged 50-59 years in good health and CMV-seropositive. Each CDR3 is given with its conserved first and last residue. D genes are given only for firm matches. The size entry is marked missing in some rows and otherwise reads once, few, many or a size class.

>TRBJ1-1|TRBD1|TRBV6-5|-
CASSSGQGVTEAFF
TGTGCCAGCAGTTCGGGACAGGGGGTGACTGAAGCTTTCTTT
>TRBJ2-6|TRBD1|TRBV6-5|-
CASSSQGASGANVLTF
TGTGCCAGCAGTTCTCAGGGGGCGTCCGGGGCCAACGTCCTGACTTTC
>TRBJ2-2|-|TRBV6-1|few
CASKVQGVRTGELFF
TGTGCCAGCAAGGTCCAAGGGGTTCGCACCGGGGAGCTGTTTTTT
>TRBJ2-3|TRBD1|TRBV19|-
CASSNQGQGGSTDTQYF
TGTGCCAGTAGTAACCAGGGACAGGGTGGGAGCACAGATACGCAGTATTTT
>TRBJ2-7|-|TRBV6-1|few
CASSDGVTYEQYF
TGTGCCAGCAGTGACGGGGTTACCTACGAGCAGTACTTC
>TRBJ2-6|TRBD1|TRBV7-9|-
CASSRDSHSGANVLTF
TGTGCCAGCAGCCGGGACAGCCACTCTGGGGCCAACGTCCTGACTTTC
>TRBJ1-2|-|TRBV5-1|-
CASSLDTGLYGYTF
TGCGCCAGCAGCTTGGACACAGGGCTATATGGCTACACCTTC
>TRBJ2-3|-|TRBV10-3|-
CAIKALTDTQYF
TGTGCCATCAAAGCTCTCACAGATACGCAGTATTTT
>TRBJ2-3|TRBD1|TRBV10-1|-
CASSDQQGATDTQYF
TGCGCCAGCAGTGATCAACAGGGGGCCACAGATACGCAGTATTTT
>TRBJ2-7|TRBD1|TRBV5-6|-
CASRSGTVSYEQYF
TGTGCCAGCAGGTCCGGGACAGTCTCCTACGAGCAGTACTTC
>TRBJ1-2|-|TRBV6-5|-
CASSYLAGRTYGYTF
TGTGCCAGCAGTTACCTGGCGGGACGGACCTATGGCTACACCTTC
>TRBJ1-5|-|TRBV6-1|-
CASSLTPGGNQPQHF
TGTGCCAGCAGTCTTACTCCCGGGGGCAATCAGCCCCAGCATTTT
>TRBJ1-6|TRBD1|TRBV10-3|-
CATSQGAENSPLHF
TGTGCCACCAGTCAGGGGGCCGAGAATTCACCCCTCCACTTT
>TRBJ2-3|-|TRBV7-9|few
CSSSLISRRGLTDTQYF
TGTTCCAGCAGCTTAATCTCGAGGCGGGGCCTCACAGATACGCAGTATTTT
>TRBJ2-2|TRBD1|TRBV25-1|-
CASSDRDRTRAGELFF
TGTGCCAGCAGTGACCGGGACAGGACGAGGGCCGGGGAGCTGTTTTTT
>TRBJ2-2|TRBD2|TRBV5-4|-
CASSSPLAGVRSGELFF
TGTGCCAGCAGCTCACCTCTAGCGGGAGTACGGAGCGGGGAGCTGTTTTTT
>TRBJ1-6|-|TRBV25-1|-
CASSGDRDSPLHF
TGTGCCAGCAGTGGAGATCGGGATTCACCCCTCCACTTT
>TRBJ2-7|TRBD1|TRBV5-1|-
CASSTTGQAEQYF
TGCGCCAGCAGCACCACGGGACAGGCAGAGCAGTACTTC
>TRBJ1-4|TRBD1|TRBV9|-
CASSAGTGLGDGEKLFF
TGTGCCAGCAGCGCCGGGACAGGGCTTGGGGATGGCGAAAAACTGTTTTTT
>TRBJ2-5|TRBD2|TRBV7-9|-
CASSLGLAGETQYF
TGTGCCAGCAGCTTGGGACTAGCGGGAGAGACCCAGTACTTC
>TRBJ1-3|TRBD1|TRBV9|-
CASSPQGQVSGNTIYF
TGTGCCAGCAGCCCTCAGGGACAGGTCTCTGGAAACACCATATATTTT
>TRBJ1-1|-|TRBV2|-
CASSSPGYTEAFF
TGTGCCAGCAGTTCCCCAGGGTACACTGAAGCTTTCTTT
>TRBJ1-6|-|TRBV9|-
CASSDSGTPVNSPLHF
TGTGCCAGCAGCGACTCCGGGACACCAGTTAATTCACCCCTCCACTTT
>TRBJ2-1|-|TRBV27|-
CASSEGVLWGKFF
TGTGCCAGCAGTGAGGGGGTTTTATGGGGAAAGTTCTTC
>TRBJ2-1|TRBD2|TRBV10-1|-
CASSESRLLAGYSNEQFF
TGCGCCAGCAGTGAGTCGAGGCTACTAGCGGGGTACAGCAATGAGCAGTTCTTC
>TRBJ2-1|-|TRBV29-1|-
CSNRRRDNEQFF
TGCAGCAACCGCAGGAGGGACAATGAGCAGTTCTTC
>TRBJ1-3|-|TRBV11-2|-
CASSLEWRFSGNTIYF
TGTGCCAGCAGCTTAGAGTGGCGGTTCTCTGGAAACACCATATATTTT
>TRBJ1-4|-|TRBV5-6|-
CASSLGDRNEKLFF
TGTGCCAGCAGCTTGGGTGACAGAAATGAAAAACTGTTTTTT
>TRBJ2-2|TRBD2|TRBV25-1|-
CASEVPGLIFGELFF
TGTGCCAGCGAGGTACCGGGACTAATTTTCGGGGAGCTGTTTTTT